The 20 T cell receptor beta chains presented below share a single source sample, sequenced in a study of blood T cell repertoires in COVID-19 (dated by TCRdb to between 2020 and 2021). Library preparation employed the immunoSEQ multiplex PCR assay. TCRdb re-hosts the immuneACCESS table, in-frame sequences only. Its copies lack some clones; in the studies checked, an unresolved V gene accounts for under half of them, and the cause for the rest is not known. Here the sample has tens of thousands of clones; 88% occur a single time. The ten most abundant clones make up over 9% of the sample. The specimen was PBMCs or T cells enriched from blood (not recorded which). The receptors here all came from a woman aged 40 to 50 who had recovered from COVID-19.

The chain is built from TRBV15 and TRBJ2-4; perhaps TRBD1 as D (6 bases). V lost 1 base to trimming and J lost 5 bases, with 9 bases between them. The CDR3 is 14 amino acids. Germline V lookup: CDR1 LNHNV, CDR2 YYDKDF (reference sequence). The CDR3 protein is CATSRVPGENIQYF. For the CDR3, the DNA is TGTGCCACCAGCAGAGTCCCAGGGGAAAACATTCAGTACTTC.

This chain uses TRBV4-1 with TRBJ2-1; TRBD1 agrees at 7 bases. Germline-derived CDR1 and CDR2 are MGHRA and YSYEKL. V was clipped by 3 bases and J by 2 bases; unmatched bases: 7. The CDR3 length is 16 residues. For the CDR3, the DNA is TGCGCCAGCAGCCACGACGACAGGGACCCCTACAATGAGCAGTTCTTC. This sequence encodes CASSHDDRDPYNEQFF.

This clone showed up just once. The V call is TRBV7-8, the J call TRBJ2-6, with 11 bases fitting TRBD1. V was pared by 5 bases and J by 2 bases, with 17 bases of the junction left unmatched. This CDR3 is built from 21 residues. Germline V gives CDR1 SGHVS, CDR2 FQNEAQ. The CDR3 DNA follows: TGTGCCAGCAGCCCAGGAGGATTTTTTGGACAGGGGGCGCCTGGGGCCAACGTCCTGACTTTC. Translated, it gives CASSPGGFFGQGAPGANVLTF.

The chain recombines TRBV5-6 with TRBJ1-5; TRBD1 is a possible D gene (5 bases). The CDR3 runs to 15 residues. V lost 3 bases and J lost 5, with 15 bases in between. Germline values: CDR1 SGHDT, CDR2 YYEEEE. CDR3 residues: CASSSSGTHDQPQHF. In DNA form, the CDR3 reads TGTGCCAGCAGCTCCTCCGGGACTCATGATCAGCCCCAGCATTTT. Looking up the rest from reference TRBV5-6 and TRBJ1-5 gives the full variable domain: DAGVTQSPTHLIKTRGQQVTLRCSPKSGHDTVSWYQQALGQGPQFIFQYYEEEERQRGNFPDRFSGHQFPNYSSELNVNALLLGDSALYLCASSSSGTHDQPQHFGDGTRLSIL.

This clone showed up just once. This sequence joins TRBV12-5 and TRBJ2-1; tentative D call: TRBD2 (6 bases). The ends were cut back, 6 bases at V and 6 bases at J, with 33 bases in the middle. CDR1 LGHNT and CDR2 FRNRAP come from the germline V gene. The CDR3 has 20 residues. The CDR3 sequence: CASGPLGLPPLRSRFNEQFF. The CDR3 DNA sequence: TGTGCTAGTGGCCCGCTGGGACTCCCTCCCCTGAGATCCCGGTTCAATGAGCAGTTCTTC.

The V and J genes are TRBV9 and TRBJ2-5; a possible D gene is TRBD1 (5 bases). V was trimmed by 1 base and J by 5 bases, leaving 18 bases between them. The CDR3 contains 16 residues. CDR1 is SGDLS, CDR2 YYNGEE, per germline. In DNA form, the CDR3 reads TGTGCCAGCAGCGTAACTCCCTCAGGGATTAGCGAGACCCAGTACTTC. This gives the protein CASSVTPSGISETQYF.

This clone appeared once. This chain links TRBV15 with TRBJ1-2, with TRBD1 matching over 7 bases. The V gene's germline CDR1 is LNHNV and CDR2 YYDKDF (reference sequence). The V and J ends lost 0 bases and 6 bases, in that order; junction bases with no gene match: 7. This CDR3 region has 15 residues. The CDR3 DNA is TGTGCCACCAGCAGAGATCCCGGACAGGTCAATGGCTACACCTTC. Its translation is CATSRDPGQVNGYTF. Drawing the rest from reference TRBV15 and TRBJ1-2, the complete variable domain is DAMVIQNPRYQVTQFGKPVTLSCSQTLNHNVMYWYQQKSSQAPKLLFHYYDKDFNNEADTPDNFQSRRPNTSFCFLDIRSPGLGDTAMYLCATSRDPGQVNGYTFGSGTRLTVV.

The chain carries TRBV11-2 and TRBJ2-3; 9 bases align to TRBD2. Germline V gene data show CDR1 as SGHAT and CDR2 as FQNNGV. Trimming at V came to 5 bases and at J to 2 bases, leaving 5 bases not matched to a gene. This CDR3 spans 15 amino acids. CDR3 sequence reads: CASSPRGGVTDTQYF. In DNA, the CDR3 is TGTGCCAGCAGCCCGCGGGGGGGGGTCACAGATACGCAGTATTTT.

The chain couples TRBV5-1 to TRBJ1-3, with D unresolved. Trimming took 4 bases from V and 0 from J, leaving 5 bases between them. The CDR3 is 13 residues long. CDR1 and CDR2 (germline): SGHRS, YFSETQ. The CDR3 reads CASSPGSGNTIYF. CDR3 nucleotides: TGCGCCAGCAGCCCCGGCTCTGGAAACACCATATATTTT. The entire variable domain, with the rest obtained from reference TRBV5-1 and TRBJ1-3, is as follows: KAGVTQTPRYLIKTRGQQVTLSCSPISGHRSVSWYQQTPGQGLQFLFEYFSETQRNKGNFPGRFSGRQFSNSRSEMNVSTLELGDSALYLCASSPGSGNTIYFGEGSWLTVV.

This chain joins TRBV6-5 and TRBJ1-1, with 7 bases identical to TRBD1. Germline V lookup: CDR1 MNHEY, CDR2 SVGAGI. Trimming removed 2 bases from V and 4 bases from J; junction bases left unmatched: 4. This CDR3 is 14 amino acids long. CDR3 in amino acids: CASSYVPGGTEAFF. In nucleotides, the CDR3 is TGTGCCAGCAGTTACGTTCCAGGGGGCACTGAAGCTTTCTTT.

Here the CDR3 reads CASSPVPGTYEQYF. CDR3 coding DNA: TGTGCCAGCTCACCAGTACCCGGGACCTACGAGCAGTACTTC. The J gene is TRBJ2-7, the V gene TRBV18, with D perhaps TRBD2 (5 bases). The germline gives CDR1 KGHSH, CDR2 LQKENI. V was pared by 2 bases and J by 2 bases, with 10 bases between. The CDR3 totals 14 residues.

The chain uses TRBV5-1 and TRBJ1-6; 8 bases agree with TRBD1. In germline, CDR1 is SGHRS, CDR2 YFSETQ. CDR3 length equals 14 residues. V shed 4 bases and J 5 bases; nucleotides not matched to a gene: 2. CDR3 nucleotide sequence: TGCGCCAGCAGCCGGACAGGGAATAATTCACCCCTCCACTTT. Amino acids: CASSRTGNNSPLHF.

This rearrangement joins TRBV23-1 to TRBJ2-5; TRBD1 might be the D (5 bases). TRBV23-1 is marked as an open reading frame, function uncertain. The V end was cut by 3 bases, the J end by 5 bases, with 16 bases between. CDR3 length: 15 amino acids. The DNA of the CDR3 is TGCGCCAGCAGTCATAAGTGGGGCTGCCCGGAGACCCAGTACTTC. Its translation is CASSHKWGCPETQYF.

The genes are TRBV2 and TRBJ1-2; TRBD1 matches at 12 bases. V gave up 5 bases and J gave up 4 bases; unmatched junction bases: 8. The germline V gene encodes CDR1 SNHLY and CDR2 FYNNEI. There are 16 residues in the CDR3. CDR3 DNA: TGTGCCAGCAGTTTCGGGACAGGGGGCAGTGGCTATGGCTACACCTTC. This encodes CASSFGTGGSGYGYTF.

This chain joins TRBV19 and TRBJ1-2, with D possibly TRBD1 on 5 matching bases. CDR3 length: 15 residues. Germline V lookup: CDR1 LNHDA, CDR2 SQIVND (reference sequence). V shed 0 bases and J shed 3 bases, with 11 bases lying between them. This chain's CDR3 is CASSIEGRAYYGYTF. The CDR3 nucleotides are TGTGCCAGTAGTATAGAGGGCAGGGCGTACTATGGCTACACCTTC.

The chain uses TRBV9 and TRBJ1-5; 8 bases map to TRBD1. The CDR3 sequence is 16 residues long. The germline V gene has CDR1 SGDLS and CDR2 YYNGEE. Unmatched junction bases numbered 5, after V lost 3 bases and J lost 0 bases. In DNA form, the CDR3 reads TGTGCCAGCAGCGCTGGGACAGGAGATAGCAATCAGCCCCAGCATTTT. Protein sequence: CASSAGTGDSNQPQHF.

V is TRBV5-1 and J is TRBJ2-3; no clear D gene. Germline-derived CDR1 and CDR2 are SGHRS and YFSETQ. The V and J ends lost 1 base and 2 bases respectively, with 11 bases between them. The length of the CDR3 is 15 residues. CDR3 nucleotides: TGCGCCAGCAGCTTGAATAGCAGACTCACAGATACGCAGTATTTT. This encodes CASSLNSRLTDTQYF. The variable domain in full, with the rest retrieved from reference TRBV5-1 and TRBJ2-3, is KAGVTQTPRYLIKTRGQQVTLSCSPISGHRSVSWYQQTPGQGLQFLFEYFSETQRNKGNFPGRFSGRQFSNSRSEMNVSTLELGDSALYLCASSLNSRLTDTQYFGPGTRLTVL.

The V call is TRBV27, the J call TRBJ2-5, with a weak D call TRBD2 (5 bases). CDR1 MNHEY and CDR2 SMNVEV come from the germline V gene (reference sequence). The germline V and J ends were trimmed by 3 bases and 2 bases, with 13 bases remaining between them. This CDR3 spans 15 amino acids. The CDR3 loop is CASSFLAGPQETQYF. DNA for the CDR3: TGTGCCAGCAGTTTCCTAGCCGGGCCTCAAGAGACCCAGTACTTC.

The V call is TRBV27, the J call TRBJ2-2; D is unresolved. CDR3 length: 13 residues. Trimming removed 7 bases from V and 3 bases from J, with 9 bases in between. CDR1 MNHEY and CDR2 SMNVEV come from the germline V gene (reference sequence). The CDR3 bases are TGTGCCAGCAAGCAGACATACACCGGGGAGCTGTTTTTT. It yields the protein CASKQTYTGELFF.

The chain has TRBV7-9 and TRBJ1-2; unclear D gene. This CDR3 contains 14 residues. The V end was cut by 1 base, the J end by 4 bases, with 10 bases between. CDR1 and CDR2 from the germline V gene are SEHNR and FQNEAQ (reference sequence). As DNA, the CDR3 is TGTGCCAGCAGCTTAGTATCCTCCAGCTATGGCTACACCTTC. Translating it yields CASSLVSSSYGYTF. Full variable domain (remainder filled in from reference TRBV7-9 and TRBJ1-2): DTGVSQNPRHKITKRGQNVTFRCDPISEHNRLYWYRQTLGQGPEFLTYFQNEAQLEKSRLLSDRFSAERPKGSFSTLEIQRTEQGDSAMYLCASSLVSSSYGYTFGSGTRLTVV.